The 27 T cell receptor beta chains reported below all come from one sample, sequenced in a study of shared clonotypes between healthy human individuals. CD8 cells regarded as naive lacked CD45RO, were positively chosen for CCR7, and omitted terminally differentiated effector memory CD45RA+ cells. The protocol was immunoSEQ multiplex PCR, while the TCRdb copy is restricted to in-frame clones and leaves out a portion. The repertoire consists of over 2,000,000 clones, with 93% occurring once and the leading ten covering more than 1.5%. Sequences were obtained from naive CD8+ T cells from PBMCs. The receptors were gathered from a man aged 18 to 30 in good health. Some clones in this sample may be carry-over from other donors' samples.

The chain uses TRBV5-1 and TRBJ2-2; 7 positions match TRBD1. The CDR3 contains 14 residues. The germline gives CDR1 SGHRS, CDR2 YFSETQ. V trimming: 0 bases; J trimming: 8 bases; junction bases outside the gene matches: 4. DNA of the CDR3: TGCGCCAGCAGCTTGGAACAGGGGTCAGGGGAGCTGTTTTTT. The encoded protein is CASSLEQGSGELFF. Full variable domain (missing parts from reference TRBV5-1 and TRBJ2-2): KAGVTQTPRYLIKTRGQQVTLSCSPISGHRSVSWYQQTPGQGLQFLFEYFSETQRNKGNFPGRFSGRQFSNSRSEMNVSTLELGDSALYLCASSLEQGSGELFFGEGSRLTVL.

The chain joins TRBV9 to TRBJ2-1, with D uncertain. Trimming stripped 3 bases from V and 10 bases from J, with 17 bases between. The germline V gene encodes CDR1 SGDLS and CDR2 YYNGEE. The CDR3 extends over 14 amino acids. CDR3 sequence (DNA): TGTGCCAGCAGCGAGGGCAACCCACTCGGGGAGCAGTTCTTC. Its protein is CASSEGNPLGEQFF. Looking up the rest from reference TRBV9 and TRBJ2-1 gives the full variable domain: DSGVTQTPKHLITATGQRVTLRCSPRSGDLSVYWYQQSLDQGLQFLIQYYNGEERAKGNILERFSAQQFPDLHSELNLSSLELGDSALYFCASSEGNPLGEQFFGPGTRLTVL.

The chain links TRBV7-9 to TRBJ2-7; D is ambiguous. V lost 8 bases, J lost 0 bases, and 11 bases lay in between. The CDR3 loop spans 13 amino acids. Per germline, CDR1 SEHNR and CDR2 FQNEAQ (reference sequence). The CDR3 sequence: CASSPEISYEQYF. Here the CDR3 DNA reads TGTGCCAGCTCCCCGGAGATCTCCTACGAGCAGTACTTC.

The chain uses TRBV7-8 and TRBJ1-4, with D possibly TRBD1 on 5 matching bases. CDR3 size: 12 residues. Germline V lookup: CDR1 SGHVS, CDR2 FQNEAQ. Trimming removed 10 bases from V and 6 bases from J, with 12 bases in between. The CDR3 DNA reads TGTGCCACCTCGGGGACCTATGAAAAACTGTTTTTT. Encoded protein: CATSGTYEKLFF.

The chain employs TRBV9 and TRBJ2-1; 14 nucleotides match TRBD2. This CDR3 comprises 19 residues. Germline lookup yields CDR1 SGDLS and CDR2 YYNGEE. After removal of 6 bases from V and 11 bases from J, the junction contained 22 bases not matched to a gene. The CDR3 loop reads CASTTGGKSGLAGEGKQFF. For the CDR3, the DNA is TGTGCCAGCACCACGGGGGGAAAATCGGGACTAGCGGGAGAAGGGAAGCAGTTCTTC.

The J gene is TRBJ2-1, the V gene TRBV5-6; 12 bases fit TRBD2. Germline V gene lookup returns CDR1 SGHDT and CDR2 YYEEEE. The CDR3 contains 15 residues. V shed 5 bases, J shed 10 bases, and the junction held 10 bases outside the gene matches. DNA for the CDR3: TGTGCCAGCAGGGACGGGACTAGCGGGTTAGGGGAGCAGTTCTTC. It yields the protein CASRDGTSGLGEQFF.

The gene calls are TRBV28 and TRBJ1-1, with 8 positions matching TRBD1. The germline V gene encodes CDR1 MDHEN and CDR2 SYDVKM. CDR3 size: 14 residues. Trimming cost V 3 bases and J 4 bases; bases outside gene matches: 4. The chain's CDR3 is CASSLNRGVTEAFF. In nucleotides, the CDR3 is TGTGCCAGCAGTTTGAACAGGGGGGTCACTGAAGCTTTCTTT.

V and J are TRBV15 and TRBJ1-5, with D uncertain. This CDR3 comprises 15 residues. The V and J ends lost 8 bases and 1 base respectively, with 15 bases between them. Germline V lookup: CDR1 LNHNV, CDR2 YYDKDF (reference sequence). CDR3 coding DNA: TGTGCCACCTCATCAATCCGGGGAAGCAATCAGCCCCAGCATTTT. It encodes CATSSIRGSNQPQHF.

The chain links TRBV4-1 to TRBJ1-2, with a tentative D call TRBD1 (5 bases). Germline loops: CDR1 MGHRA, CDR2 YSYEKL. CDR3 size: 16 residues. The V end lost 0 bases, the J end lost 5 bases, and 16 bases lay between the germline ends. The CDR3 reads CASSQDPLTVSYGYTF. The CDR3 DNA sequence: TGCGCCAGCAGCCAAGATCCACTGACAGTATCTTATGGCTACACCTTC.

The genes are TRBV28 and TRBJ2-7; TRBD2 aligns across 11 bases. Trimming cost V 5 bases and J 2 bases; bases outside gene matches: 11. The germline gives CDR1 MDHEN, CDR2 SYDVKM. The CDR3 runs 17 residues. DNA of the CDR3: TGTGCCAGCAGTCTTCAAACTAGCGGGAGCGACACCTACGAGCAGTACTTC. Its translation is CASSLQTSGSDTYEQYF.

This rearrangement joins TRBV11-2 to TRBJ2-1; the D gene is possibly TRBD2 (5 bases). The CDR3 is 16 residues long. Germline V gene data show CDR1 as SGHAT and CDR2 as FQNNGV. Trimming cost V 5 bases and J 5 bases, with 19 bases left between them. As DNA, the CDR3 is TGTGCCAGCAGCCCACGATGGGAGAGCGCCGACAATGAGCAGTTCTTC. Residues: CASSPRWESADNEQFF.

CDR3 region: CATDEPARGYTF. The CDR3 region has the DNA TGTGCCACGGACGAGCCGGCTCGAGGCTACACCTTC. The chain links TRBV6-6 to TRBJ1-2; no clear D gene. Germline-derived CDR1 and CDR2 are MNHNY and SVGAGI (reference sequence). There are 12 residues in the CDR3. Trimming cost V 10 bases and J 8 bases, with 17 bases left between them.

The chain recombines TRBV5-8 with TRBJ2-7, with D possibly being TRBD1 (6 bases). The V end was cut by 2 bases, the J end by 1 base, with 13 bases between. The germline gives CDR1 SGHTS, CDR2 YDEGEE. This CDR3 has 15 amino acids. CDR3 in DNA: TGTGCCAGCAGCTTTTGGACAGAACGTTCCTACGAGCAGTACTTC. Translation gives CASSFWTERSYEQYF.

The genes are TRBV28 and TRBJ2-1, with 14 bases lining up with TRBD2. The V and J ends lost 5 bases and 7 bases, in that order; junction bases with no gene match: 10. Germline CDR1 is MDHEN and CDR2 is SYDVKM. CDR3 length equals 17 residues. The CDR3 loop reads CASSPLLGTSGSNEQFF. CDR3 sequence (DNA): TGTGCCAGCAGTCCCCTTCTAGGGACTAGCGGGAGTAATGAGCAGTTCTTC.

The V call is TRBV6-5, the J call TRBJ2-1; TRBD1 agrees at 8 bases. The CDR3 covers 14 residues. V dropped 8 bases and J dropped 6; count of bases not matched to a gene: 9. CDR1 and CDR2 from the germline V gene are MNHEY and SVGAGI. The CDR3 loop reads CASSPQGAANEQFF. The DNA of the CDR3 is TGTGCCAGCTCCCCCCAGGGGGCGGCCAATGAGCAGTTCTTC.

V and J are TRBV28 and TRBJ2-5; D uncertain. The CDR3 is 13 residues long. The V gene lost 6 bases and the J gene lost 3 bases, with 11 bases spanning the gap. Germline CDR1 is MDHEN and CDR2 is SYDVKM. The CDR3 sequence: CASSSGPEETQYF. CDR3 nucleotide sequence: TGTGCCAGCAGCTCAGGCCCCGAAGAGACCCAGTACTTC.

The V and J genes are TRBV6-5 and TRBJ1-1; tentatively, D is TRBD1 (5 bases). V was pared by 0 bases and J by 0 bases, with 8 bases between. The CDR3 is 15 residues long. The germline gives CDR1 MNHEY, CDR2 SVGAGI. The CDR3 loop is CASSYSDNMNTEAFF. As DNA, the CDR3 is TGTGCCAGCAGTTACTCGGACAACATGAACACTGAAGCTTTCTTT.

The chain employs TRBV18 and TRBJ2-2; 9 bases map to TRBD2. With V trimmed by 3 bases and J by 3 bases, 8 bases remained unmatched. Germline CDR1 and CDR2: KGHSH and LQKENI. This CDR3 contains 17 residues. CDR3 loop: CASSPTTSGPYTGELFF. The DNA for the CDR3 is TGTGCCAGCTCACCGACGACTAGCGGACCTTACACCGGGGAGCTGTTTTTT.

V usage is TRBV28 and J usage is TRBJ1-3; perhaps TRBD1 as D (5 bases). Germline V gene lookup returns CDR1 MDHEN and CDR2 SYDVKM. Trimming left V 5 bases short and J 8 bases short, with 19 bases between. The CDR3 sequence is 15 residues long. The CDR3 reads CASSLGAVRDDTIYF. The CDR3 DNA reads TGTGCCAGCAGTCTAGGGGCAGTGCGAGACGACACCATATATTTT.

The chain links TRBV5-1 to TRBJ2-1; TRBD2 matches 10 bases. Germline CDR1 and CDR2: SGHRS and YFSETQ. V shed 7 bases, J shed 8 bases, and the junction held 12 bases outside the gene matches. The CDR3 is 15 residues long. The CDR3 reads CASWAGTSVTYEQFF. The CDR3 DNA is TGCGCCAGCTGGGCCGGGACTAGCGTTACATATGAGCAGTTCTTC.

This clone was picked up a small number of times. The J gene is TRBJ1-1, the V gene TRBV10-3, with TRBD1 as a possible D gene (5 bases). The CDR3 length is 13 residues. V was cut by 2 bases and J by 1 base, with 5 bases left in between. Per germline, CDR1 ENHRY and CDR2 SYGVKD. The CDR3 loop is CAISETGNTEAFF. The CDR3 DNA sequence: TGTGCCATCAGTGAGACAGGGAACACTGAAGCTTTCTTT.

Comment on this clone: Other DNA sequences of this sample code for an identical CDR3. The genes are TRBV28 and TRBJ2-3; D is possibly TRBD1 (6 bases). With 3 bases removed from V and 1 base from J, the gap between germline ends came to 8 bases. The CDR3 has 14 residues. Germline-derived CDR1 and CDR2 are MDHEN and SYDVKM. The chain's CDR3 is CASSLTGGTDTQYF. The CDR3 DNA sequence: TGTGCCAGCAGTTTGACAGGCGGCACAGATACGCAGTATTTT.

The V call is TRBV14, the J call TRBJ1-1, with 7 bases fitting TRBD1. Germline lookup yields CDR1 SGHDN and CDR2 FVKESK. V was pared by 5 bases and J by 4 bases, with 7 bases of the junction left unmatched. This CDR3 region has 14 residues. The CDR3 sequence is CASSSQGMSTEAFF. CDR3 DNA sequence: TGTGCCAGCAGCTCACAGGGGATGAGCACTGAAGCTTTCTTT.

The CDR3 DNA follows: TGTGCCAGCAGACGGACTAGCGGGAATAGGAATGAGCAGTTCTTC. It is translated as CASRRTSGNRNEQFF. The gene calls are TRBV7-9 and TRBJ2-1; 12 bases agree with TRBD2. Per germline, CDR1 SEHNR and CDR2 FQNEAQ (reference sequence). The CDR3 is made up of 15 amino acids. Germline trimming cut 6 bases from V and 7 bases from J; bases unmatched to any gene: 7.

The genes are TRBV27 and TRBJ1-1; D may be TRBD1 (6 bases). This CDR3 has 12 residues. V was pared by 6 bases and J by 8 bases, with 13 bases between. Germline CDR1 and CDR2: MNHEY and SMNVEV (reference sequence). The CDR3 loop is CASRTIDREAFF. The CDR3 bases are TGTGCCAGCAGGACGATAGACAGGGAAGCTTTCTTT.

This clone was observed once. The chain links TRBV5-4 to TRBJ2-7; D may correspond to TRBD1 or TRBD2 (5 bases each). The CDR3 has 15 residues. The V and J ends lost 4 bases and 2 bases respectively, with 16 bases between them. Germline CDR1 reads SGHNT; CDR2 reads YYREEE (reference sequence). CDR3 amino acids: CASSDGTWEAYEQYF. In DNA form, the CDR3 reads TGTGCCAGCAGCGACGGGACCTGGGAAGCCTACGAGCAGTACTTC. Combining the CDR3 with reference TRBV5-4 and TRBJ2-7 gives the whole variable domain ETGVTQSPTHLIKTRGQQVTLRCSSQSGHNTVSWYQQALGQGPQFIFQYYREEENGRGNFPPRFSGLQFPNYSSELNVNALELDDSALYLCASSDGTWEAYEQYFGPGTRLTVT.

This chain joins TRBV9 and TRBJ2-7; 7 bases agree with TRBD2. Looked up from germline, CDR1 is SGDLS and CDR2 is YYNGEE. V lost 2 bases and J lost 3; bases outside the gene matches: 5. This CDR3 has 14 amino acids. The DNA for the CDR3 is TGTGCCAGCAGCGTGAGCGGGATAGGCTACGAGCAGTACTTC. Residues: CASSVSGIGYEQYF. Drawing the rest from reference TRBV9 and TRBJ2-7, the complete variable domain is DSGVTQTPKHLITATGQRVTLRCSPRSGDLSVYWYQQSLDQGLQFLIQYYNGEERAKGNILERFSAQQFPDLHSELNLSSLELGDSALYFCASSVSGIGYEQYFGPGTRLTVT.